This TCR beta chain was documented in a study of blood T cell repertoires in COVID-19. CDR3 length: 14 residues. Germline assignment: CDR1 MNHEY and CDR2 SVGAGI. Between the trimmed V and J ends, which lost 6 bases and 2 bases, there was a span of 10 bases. Study processing details: Amplification of reference gene primers provided the estimated nucleated cell counts. TCRdb's table, derived via immunoSEQ multiplex PCR, lists solely in-frame clones and lacks some. V and J calls plus clone size are reproduced from that table; the DNA served to infer D and trimming. Of 150,000 to 200,000 clones listed, over 80% are singletons.

The sequenced sample was peripheral blood. The chain couples TRBV6-5 to TRBJ2-2; D perhaps matches TRBD2 (5 bases). This TCR was sampled from a woman at least 80 years old with active or convalescent COVID-19. The CDR3 loop is CASRRRSNTGELFF. The CDR3 DNA reads TGTGCCAGCAGGAGGAGGAGTAACACCGGGGAGCTGTTTTTT.